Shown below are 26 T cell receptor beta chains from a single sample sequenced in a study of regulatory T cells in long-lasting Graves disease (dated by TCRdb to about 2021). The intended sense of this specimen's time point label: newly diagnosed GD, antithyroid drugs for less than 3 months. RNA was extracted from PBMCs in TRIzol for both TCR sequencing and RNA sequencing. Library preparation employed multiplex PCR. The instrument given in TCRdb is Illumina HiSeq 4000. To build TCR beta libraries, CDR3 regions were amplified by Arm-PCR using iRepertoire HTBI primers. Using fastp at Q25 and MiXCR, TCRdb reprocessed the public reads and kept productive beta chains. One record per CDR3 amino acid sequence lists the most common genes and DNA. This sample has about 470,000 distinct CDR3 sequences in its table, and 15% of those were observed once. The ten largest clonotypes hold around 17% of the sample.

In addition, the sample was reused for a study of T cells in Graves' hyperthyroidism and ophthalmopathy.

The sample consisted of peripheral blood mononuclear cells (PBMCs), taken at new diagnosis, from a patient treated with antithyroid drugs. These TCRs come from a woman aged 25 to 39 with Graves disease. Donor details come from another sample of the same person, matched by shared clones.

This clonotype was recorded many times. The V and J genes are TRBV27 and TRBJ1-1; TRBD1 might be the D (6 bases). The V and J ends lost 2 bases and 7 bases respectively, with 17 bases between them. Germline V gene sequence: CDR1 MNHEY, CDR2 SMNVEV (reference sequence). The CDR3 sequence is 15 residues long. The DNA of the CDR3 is TGTGCCAGCAGTTTAAGGGGACAAGTGTGGGGTGAAGCTTTCTTT. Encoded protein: CASSLRGQVWGEAFF.

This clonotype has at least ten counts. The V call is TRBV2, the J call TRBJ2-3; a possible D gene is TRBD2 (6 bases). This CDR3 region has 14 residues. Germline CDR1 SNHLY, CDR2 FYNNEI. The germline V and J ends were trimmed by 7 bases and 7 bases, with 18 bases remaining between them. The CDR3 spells CASTLAITQHTQYF. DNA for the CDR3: TGTGCCAGCACACTAGCCATCACTCAACATACGCAGTATTTT.

CDR3 sequence (DNA): TGTGCCACCAGCAGAGACCTATCTGGTCCTCAGCCCCAGCATTTT. Amino acid sequence: CATSRDLSGPQPQHF. This chain joins TRBV15 and TRBJ1-5; D not resolved. In germline, CDR1 is LNHNV, CDR2 YYDKDF (reference sequence). V was trimmed by 0 bases and J by 6 bases, leaving 12 bases between them. The CDR3 has 15 amino acids.

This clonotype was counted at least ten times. The CDR3: CAISAHTGQGAQPQHF. In DNA, the CDR3 is TGTGCCATCAGTGCCCATACAGGACAGGGGGCCCAGCCCCAGCATTTT. J is TRBJ1-5 and V is TRBV10-3, with TRBD1 matching over 11 bases. V dropped 4 bases and J dropped 7; count of bases not matched to a gene: 9. Germline assignment: CDR1 ENHRY and CDR2 SYGVKD. The CDR3 is 16 amino acids.

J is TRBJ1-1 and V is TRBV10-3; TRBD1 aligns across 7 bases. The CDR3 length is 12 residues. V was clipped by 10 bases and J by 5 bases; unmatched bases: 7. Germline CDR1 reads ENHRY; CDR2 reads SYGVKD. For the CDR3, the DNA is TGTGCCACTCGACAGGGTGGGACTGAAGCTTTCTTT. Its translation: CATRQGGTEAFF.

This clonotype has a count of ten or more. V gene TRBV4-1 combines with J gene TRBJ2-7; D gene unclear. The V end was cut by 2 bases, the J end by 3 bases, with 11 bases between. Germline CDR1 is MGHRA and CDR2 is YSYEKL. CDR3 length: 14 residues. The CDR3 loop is CASSQFSGLYEQYF. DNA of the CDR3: TGCGCCAGCAGCCAATTCTCCGGGCTCTACGAGCAGTACTTC.

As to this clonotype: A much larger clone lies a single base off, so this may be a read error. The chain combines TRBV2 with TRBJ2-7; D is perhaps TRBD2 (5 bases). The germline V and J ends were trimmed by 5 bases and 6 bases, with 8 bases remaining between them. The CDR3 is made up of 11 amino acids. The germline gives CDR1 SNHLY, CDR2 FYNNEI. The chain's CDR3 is CASSWTGEQYF. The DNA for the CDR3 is TGTGCCAGCAGTTGGACTGGCGAGCAGTACTTC.

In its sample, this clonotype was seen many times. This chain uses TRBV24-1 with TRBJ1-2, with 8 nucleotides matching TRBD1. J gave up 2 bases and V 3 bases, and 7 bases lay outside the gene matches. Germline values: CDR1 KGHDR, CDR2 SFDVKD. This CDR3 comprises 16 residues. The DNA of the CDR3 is TGTGCCACCAGTGATGCCCGGACAGGGACCAACTATGGCTACACCTTC. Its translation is CATSDARTGTNYGYTF.

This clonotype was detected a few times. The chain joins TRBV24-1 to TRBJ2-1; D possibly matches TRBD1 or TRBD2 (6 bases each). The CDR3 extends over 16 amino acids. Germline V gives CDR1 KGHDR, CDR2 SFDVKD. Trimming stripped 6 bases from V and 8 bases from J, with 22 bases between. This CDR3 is CATSLGGFSWGDEQFF. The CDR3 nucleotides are TGTGCCACCAGTCTCGGGGGCTTTTCGTGGGGCGATGAGCAGTTCTTC.

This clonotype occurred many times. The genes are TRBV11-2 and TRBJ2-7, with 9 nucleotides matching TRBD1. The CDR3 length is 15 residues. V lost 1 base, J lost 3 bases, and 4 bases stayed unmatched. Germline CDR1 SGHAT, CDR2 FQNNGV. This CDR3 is CASSLVGTGNYEQYF. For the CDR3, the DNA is TGTGCCAGCAGCTTAGTCGGGACAGGGAACTACGAGCAGTACTTC. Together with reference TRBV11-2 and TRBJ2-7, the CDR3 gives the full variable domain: EAGVAQSPRYKIIEKRQSVAFWCNPISGHATLYWYQQILGQGPKLLIQFQNNGVVDDSQLPKDRFSAERLKGVDSTLKIQPAKLEDSAVYLCASSLVGTGNYEQYFGPGTRLTVT.

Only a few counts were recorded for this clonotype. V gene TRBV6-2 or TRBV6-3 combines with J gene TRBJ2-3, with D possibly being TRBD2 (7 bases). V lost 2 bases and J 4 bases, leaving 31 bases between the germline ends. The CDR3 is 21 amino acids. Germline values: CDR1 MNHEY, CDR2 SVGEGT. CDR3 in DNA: TGTGCCAGCAGTTACCCGAAGGGGGGGGTCTCCATGGGGATACCGCCAGATACGCAGTATTTT. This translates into CASSYPKGGVSMGIPPDTQYF.

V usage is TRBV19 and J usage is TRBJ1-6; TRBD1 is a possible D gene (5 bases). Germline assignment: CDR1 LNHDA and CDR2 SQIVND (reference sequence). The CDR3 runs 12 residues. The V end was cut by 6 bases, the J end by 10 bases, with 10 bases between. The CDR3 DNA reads TGTGCCAGTAGGCAGGGTACCTCACCCCTCCACTTT. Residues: CASRQGTSPLHF.

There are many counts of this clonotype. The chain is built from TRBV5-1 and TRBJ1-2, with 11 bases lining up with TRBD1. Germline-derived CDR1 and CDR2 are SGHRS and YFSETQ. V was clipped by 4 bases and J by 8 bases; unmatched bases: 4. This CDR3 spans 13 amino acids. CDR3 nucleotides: TGCGCCAGCAGCGAGGACAGGGGGCAAGGCTACACCTTC. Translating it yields CASSEDRGQGYTF.

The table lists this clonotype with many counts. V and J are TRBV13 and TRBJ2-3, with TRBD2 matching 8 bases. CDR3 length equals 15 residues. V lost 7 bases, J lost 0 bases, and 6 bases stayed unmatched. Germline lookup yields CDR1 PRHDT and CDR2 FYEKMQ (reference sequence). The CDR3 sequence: CASNPPSGSTDTQYF. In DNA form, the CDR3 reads TGTGCCAGCAACCCCCCTAGCGGGAGCACAGATACGCAGTATTTT.

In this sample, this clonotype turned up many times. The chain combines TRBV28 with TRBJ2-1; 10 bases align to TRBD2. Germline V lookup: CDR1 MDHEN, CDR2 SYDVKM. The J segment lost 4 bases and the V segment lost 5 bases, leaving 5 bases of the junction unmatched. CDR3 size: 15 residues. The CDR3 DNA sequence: TGTGCCAGCAGTATTGGGACTAGCGCGTACAATGAGCAGTTCTTC. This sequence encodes CASSIGTSAYNEQFF.

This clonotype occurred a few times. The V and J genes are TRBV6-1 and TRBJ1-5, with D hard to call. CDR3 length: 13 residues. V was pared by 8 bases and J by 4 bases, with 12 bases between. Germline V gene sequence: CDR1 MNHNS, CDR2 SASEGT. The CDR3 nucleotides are TGTGCCAGCTACGATGGGGTAAATCAGCCCCAGCATTTT. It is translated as CASYDGVNQPQHF.

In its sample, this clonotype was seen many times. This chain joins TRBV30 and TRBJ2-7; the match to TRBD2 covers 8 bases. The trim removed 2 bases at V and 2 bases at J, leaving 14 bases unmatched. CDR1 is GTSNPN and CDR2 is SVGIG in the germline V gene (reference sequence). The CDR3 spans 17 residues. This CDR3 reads CAWSNGLAPEGAYEQYF. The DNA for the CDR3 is TGTGCCTGGAGTAACGGACTAGCACCTGAGGGGGCCTACGAGCAGTACTTC.

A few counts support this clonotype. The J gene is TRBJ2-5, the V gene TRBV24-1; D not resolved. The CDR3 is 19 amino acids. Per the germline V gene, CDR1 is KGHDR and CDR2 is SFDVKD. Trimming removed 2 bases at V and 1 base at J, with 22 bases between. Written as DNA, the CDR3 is TGTGCCACCAGTGATTCTGAAGTTTCCCACGGAAGTGGCCAAGAGACCCAGTACTTC. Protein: CATSDSEVSHGSGQETQYF.

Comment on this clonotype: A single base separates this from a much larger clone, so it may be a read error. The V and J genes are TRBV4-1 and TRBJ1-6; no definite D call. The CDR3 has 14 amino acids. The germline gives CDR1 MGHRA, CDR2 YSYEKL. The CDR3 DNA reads TGCGCCAACAGCCTTCGAGTGATATACTCACCCCTCCACTTT. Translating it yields CANSLRVIYSPLHF.

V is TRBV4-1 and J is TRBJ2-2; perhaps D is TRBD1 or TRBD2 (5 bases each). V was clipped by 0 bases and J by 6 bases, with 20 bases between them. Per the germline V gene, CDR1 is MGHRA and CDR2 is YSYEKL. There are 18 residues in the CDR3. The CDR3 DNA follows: TGCGCCAGCAGCCAAGACCCCCGGGACGAGAGGAAACCCGGGGAGCTGTTTTTT. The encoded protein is CASSQDPRDERKPGELFF.

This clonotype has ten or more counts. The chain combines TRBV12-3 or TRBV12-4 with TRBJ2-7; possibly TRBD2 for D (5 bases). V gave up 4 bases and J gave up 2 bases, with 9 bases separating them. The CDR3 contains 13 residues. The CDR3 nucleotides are TGTGCCAGCAGTTACCCAGCGGCCTACGAGCAGTACTTC. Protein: CASSYPAAYEQYF.

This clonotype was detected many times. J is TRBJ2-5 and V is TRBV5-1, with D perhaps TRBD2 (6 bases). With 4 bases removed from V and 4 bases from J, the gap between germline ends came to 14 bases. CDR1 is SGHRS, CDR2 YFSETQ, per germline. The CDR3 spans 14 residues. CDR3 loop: CASSLGGDGETQYF. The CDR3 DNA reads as TGCGCCAGCAGCCTGGGGGGAGACGGAGAGACCCAGTACTTC. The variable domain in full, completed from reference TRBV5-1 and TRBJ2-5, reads KAGVTQTPRYLIKTRGQQVTLSCSPISGHRSVSWYQQTPGQGLQFLFEYFSETQRNKGNFPGRFSGRQFSNSRSEMNVSTLELGDSALYLCASSLGGDGETQYFGPGTRLLVL.

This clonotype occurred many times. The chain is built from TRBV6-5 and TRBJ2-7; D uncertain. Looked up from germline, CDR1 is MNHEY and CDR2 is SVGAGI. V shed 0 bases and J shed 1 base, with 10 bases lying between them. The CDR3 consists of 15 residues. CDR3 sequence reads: CASSYSYQLSYEQYF. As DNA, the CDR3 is TGTGCCAGCAGTTACTCCTATCAACTTTCCTACGAGCAGTACTTC.

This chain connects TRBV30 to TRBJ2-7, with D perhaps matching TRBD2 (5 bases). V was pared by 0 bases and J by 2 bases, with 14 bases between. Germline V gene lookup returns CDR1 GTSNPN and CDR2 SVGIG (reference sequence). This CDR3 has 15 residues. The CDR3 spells CAWSVRGLSAYEQYF. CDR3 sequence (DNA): TGTGCCTGGAGTGTACGTGGACTTAGCGCCTACGAGCAGTACTTC.

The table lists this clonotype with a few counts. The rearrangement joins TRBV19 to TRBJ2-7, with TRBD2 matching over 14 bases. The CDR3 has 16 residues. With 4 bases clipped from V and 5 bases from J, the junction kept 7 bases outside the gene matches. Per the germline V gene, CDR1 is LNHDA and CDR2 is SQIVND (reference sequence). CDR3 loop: CASSTLTSGRADEQYF. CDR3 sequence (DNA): TGTGCCAGTAGTACACTGACTAGCGGGAGGGCCGACGAGCAGTACTTC. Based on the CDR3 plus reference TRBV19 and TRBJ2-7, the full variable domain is DGGITQSPKYLFRKEGQNVTLSCEQNLNHDAMYWYRQDPGQGLRLIYYSQIVNDFQKGDIAEGYSVSREKKESFPLTVTSAQKNPTAFYLCASSTLTSGRADEQYFGPGTRLTVT.

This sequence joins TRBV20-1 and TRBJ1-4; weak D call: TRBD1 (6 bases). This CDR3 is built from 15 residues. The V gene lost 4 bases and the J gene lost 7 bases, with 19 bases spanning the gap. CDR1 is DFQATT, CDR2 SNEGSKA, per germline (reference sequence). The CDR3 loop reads CSAIYRGTQGEKLFF. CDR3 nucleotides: TGCAGTGCTATATATAGGGGGACACAGGGTGAAAAACTGTTTTTT.